A selection of T cell receptor beta chains follows, all from one sample in a study of T cell responses to AZD1222 COVID-19 vaccine. Profiled with immunoSEQ multiplex PCR; TCRdb holds only in-frame clones, not every one. Of about 62,000 clones in the sample, around 90% were seen once. Sample: peripheral blood, taken on day 0 of AZD1222 vaccination. The receptors shown here come from an adult in good health. The CDR3 runs from the conserved cysteine through the conserved F or W. Fields, in order: J gene, V gene, D gene, clone size, CDR3 protein, CDR3 DNA. A D gene is named only where the DNA matches it firmly. Expanded clones are given a class, and other clones once, few, many or no size at all.

TRBJ1-5	TRBV2	TRBD1	-	CASSRQGGNQPQHF	TGTGCCAGCAGTAGACAGGGAGGAAATCAGCCCCAGCATTTT
TRBJ1-2	TRBV15	-	-	CATSRGDGNYGYTF	TGTGCCACCAGCAGAGGTGACGGTAACTATGGCTACACCTTC
TRBJ1-3	TRBV6-5	-	-	CASSYSLNSGNTIYF	TGTGCCAGCAGTTACTCGCTAAACTCTGGAAACACCATATATTTT
TRBJ2-2	TRBV5-1	-	once	CASSSHGGQNTGELFF	TGCGCCAGCAGCTCCCACGGGGGGCAGAACACCGGGGAGCTGTTTTTT
TRBJ2-3	TRBV4-2	TRBD2	-	CASSQALGLAGEDTQYF	TGTGCCAGCAGCCAGGCACTCGGGCTAGCGGGGGAAGATACGCAGTATTTT
TRBJ2-7	TRBV30	TRBD2	-	CAWGGTSEQYF	TGTGCCTGGGGGGGGACTAGCGAGCAGTACTTC
TRBJ1-1	TRBV19	-	-	CASSSRMNTEAFF	TGTGCCAGTAGTTCCCGCATGAACACTGAAGCTTTCTTT
TRBJ1-6	TRBV5-4	TRBD1	-	CASSTKTGGSNSPLHF	TGTGCCAGCAGCACCAAGACAGGGGGCTCAAATTCACCCCTCCACTTT
TRBJ1-4	TRBV27	TRBD1	-	CASRDRGVDEKLFF	TGTGCCAGCAGGGACAGGGGTGTAGATGAAAAACTGTTTTTT
TRBJ1-2	TRBV3-1/TRBV3-2	TRBD1	-	CASSSTRQGYGYTF	TGTGCCAGCAGTTCCACCCGACAGGGGTATGGCTACACCTTC
TRBJ2-7	TRBV5-1	-	once	CASSLGGYEQYF	TGCGCCAGCAGCTTAGGAGGATACGAGCAGTACTTC
TRBJ1-5	TRBV7-2	-	-	CASSLVGTGNQPQHF	TGTGCCAGCAGCTTAGTCGGAACCGGCAATCAGCCCCAGCATTTT
TRBJ1-2	TRBV6-5	-	-	CASSYLGLGNYGYTF	TGTGCCAGCAGTTACCTGGGACTGGGAAACTATGGCTACACCTTC
TRBJ1-3	TRBV5-1	-	-	CASSDTNSGNTIYF	TGCGCCAGCAGCGATACGAACTCTGGAAACACCATATATTTT
TRBJ2-5	TRBV7-7	TRBD1	once	CASSYRGLGETQYF	TGTGCCAGCAGCTACAGGGGGCTCGGGGAGACCCAGTACTTC
TRBJ1-6	TRBV5-1	-	-	CASSSSSSYNSPLHF	TGCGCCAGCAGCTCTTCTAGCTCCTATAATTCACCCCTCCACTTT
TRBJ2-1	TRBV19	TRBD2	-	CASSTLAGGRHEQFF	TGTGCCAGTAGTACCCTAGCGGGGGGGCGCCATGAGCAGTTCTTC
TRBJ2-1	TRBV7-2	TRBD1	-	CASSTGTGVVREQFF	TGTGCCAGCAGCACCGGGACAGGGGTGGTCAGAGAGCAGTTCTTC
TRBJ1-2	TRBV5-8	-	-	CASSLFVMGGYGYTF	TGTGCCAGCAGCTTGTTTGTAATGGGAGGCTATGGCTACACCTTC
TRBJ1-4	TRBV5-1	-	-	CASSSGSIATNEKLFF	TGCGCCAGCAGCTCCGGGTCTATAGCAACTAATGAAAAACTGTTTTTT
TRBJ1-3	TRBV6-5	-	-	CASSLGFSGNTIYF	TGTGCCAGCAGTTTAGGTTTCTCTGGAAACACCATATATTTT
TRBJ1-4	TRBV11-2	-	-	CASSPGSTASPEKLFF	TGTGCCAGCAGCCCCGGATCCACGGCCTCGCCTGAAAAACTGTTTTTT
TRBJ1-5	TRBV3-1/TRBV3-2	-	-	CASSQGLDRVGQPQHF	TGTGCCAGCAGCCAAGGGCTCGACCGAGTCGGTCAGCCCCAGCATTTT